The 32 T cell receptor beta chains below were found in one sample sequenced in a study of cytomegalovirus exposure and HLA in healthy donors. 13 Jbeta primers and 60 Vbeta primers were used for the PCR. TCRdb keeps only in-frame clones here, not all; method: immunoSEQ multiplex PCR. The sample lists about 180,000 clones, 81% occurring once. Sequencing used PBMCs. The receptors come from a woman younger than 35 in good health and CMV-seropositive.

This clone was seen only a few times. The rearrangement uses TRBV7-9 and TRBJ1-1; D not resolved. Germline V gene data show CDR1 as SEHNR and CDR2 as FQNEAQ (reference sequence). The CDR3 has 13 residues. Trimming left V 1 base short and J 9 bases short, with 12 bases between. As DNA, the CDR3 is TGTGCCAGCAGCTTAGAGGACTTTCCTCAAGCTTTCTTT. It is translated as CASSLEDFPQAFF.

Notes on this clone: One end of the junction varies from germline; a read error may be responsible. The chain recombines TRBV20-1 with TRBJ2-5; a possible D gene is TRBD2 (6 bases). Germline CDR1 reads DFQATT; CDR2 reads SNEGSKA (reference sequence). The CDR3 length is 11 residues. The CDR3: CSGRDQGTQYF. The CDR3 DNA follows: TGCAGTGGGCGGGACCAAGGGACCCAGTACTTC.

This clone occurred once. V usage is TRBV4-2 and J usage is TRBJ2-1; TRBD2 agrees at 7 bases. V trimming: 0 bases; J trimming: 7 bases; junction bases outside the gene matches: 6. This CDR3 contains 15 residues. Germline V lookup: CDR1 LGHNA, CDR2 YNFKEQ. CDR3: CASSQDQWGGNEQFF. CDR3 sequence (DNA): TGTGCCAGCAGCCAAGATCAGTGGGGAGGGAATGAGCAGTTCTTC.

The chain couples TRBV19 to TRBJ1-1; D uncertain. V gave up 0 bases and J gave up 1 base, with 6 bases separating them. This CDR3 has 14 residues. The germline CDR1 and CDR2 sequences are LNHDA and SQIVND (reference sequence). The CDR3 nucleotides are TGTGCCAGTAGTATAGATGACTGGAACACTGAAGCTTTCTTT. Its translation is CASSIDDWNTEAFF.

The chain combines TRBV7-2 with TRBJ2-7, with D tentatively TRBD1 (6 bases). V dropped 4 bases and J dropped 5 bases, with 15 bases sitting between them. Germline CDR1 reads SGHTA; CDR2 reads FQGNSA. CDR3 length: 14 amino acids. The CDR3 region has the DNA TGTGCCAGCAGCTCTCCACCAGGGGACCACGAGCAGTACTTC. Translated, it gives CASSSPPGDHEQYF. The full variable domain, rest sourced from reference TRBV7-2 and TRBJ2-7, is GAGVSQSPSNKVTEKGKDVELRCDPISGHTALYWYRQSLGQGLEFLIYFQGNSAPDKSGLPSDRFSAERTGGSVSTLTIQRTQQEDSAVYLCASSSPPGDHEQYFGPGTRLTVT.

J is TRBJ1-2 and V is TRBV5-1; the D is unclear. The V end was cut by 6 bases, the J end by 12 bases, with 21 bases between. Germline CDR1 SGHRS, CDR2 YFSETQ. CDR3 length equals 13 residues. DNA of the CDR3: TGCGCCAGCACAACTAGTATGGGCAGACCGCACACCTTC. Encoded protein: CASTTSMGRPHTF.

CDR3 in DNA: TGTGCCAGCAGTTTAACCGGGTCTGGAAACACCATATATTTT. Protein: CASSLTGSGNTIYF. The chain uses TRBV28 and TRBJ1-3; no firm D call. Germline CDR1 is MDHEN and CDR2 is SYDVKM. V dropped 2 bases and J dropped 1 base, with 6 bases sitting between them. The CDR3 is made up of 14 amino acids.

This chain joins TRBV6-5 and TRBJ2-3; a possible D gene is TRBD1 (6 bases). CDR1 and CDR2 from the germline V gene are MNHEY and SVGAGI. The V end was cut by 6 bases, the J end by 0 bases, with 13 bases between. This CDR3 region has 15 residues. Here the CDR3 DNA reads TGTGCCAGCAGCCGTGGACAGACTAGCACAGATACGCAGTATTTT. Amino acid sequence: CASSRGQTSTDTQYF.

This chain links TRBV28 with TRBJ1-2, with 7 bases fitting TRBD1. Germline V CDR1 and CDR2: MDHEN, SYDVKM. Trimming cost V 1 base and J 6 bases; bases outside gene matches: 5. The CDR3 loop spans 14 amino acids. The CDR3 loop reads CASSLFVRGDGYTF. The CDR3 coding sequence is TGTGCCAGCAGTTTATTCGTCAGGGGGGATGGCTACACCTTC.

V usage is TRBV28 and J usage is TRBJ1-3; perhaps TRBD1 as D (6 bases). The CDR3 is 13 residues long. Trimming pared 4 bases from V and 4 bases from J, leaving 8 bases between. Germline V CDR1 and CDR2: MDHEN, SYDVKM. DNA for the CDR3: TGTGCCAGCAGTTATCAGGGGGGAAACACCATATATTTT. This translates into CASSYQGGNTIYF.

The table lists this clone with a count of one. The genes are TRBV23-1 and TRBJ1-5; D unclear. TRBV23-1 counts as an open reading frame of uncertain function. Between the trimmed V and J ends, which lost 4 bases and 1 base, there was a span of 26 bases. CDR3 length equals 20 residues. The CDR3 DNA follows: TGCGCCAGCAGTCTCCCACCCTTGACGAGGGCCAGGAGGAGCAATCAGCCCCAGCATTTT. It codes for CASSLPPLTRARRSNQPQHF.

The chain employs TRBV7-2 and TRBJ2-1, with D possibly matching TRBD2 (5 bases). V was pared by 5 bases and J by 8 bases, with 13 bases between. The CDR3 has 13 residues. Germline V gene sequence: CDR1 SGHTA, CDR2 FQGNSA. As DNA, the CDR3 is TGTGCCAGCAGCCCCTCCGCGGGCGATGAGCAGTTCTTC. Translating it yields CASSPSAGDEQFF.

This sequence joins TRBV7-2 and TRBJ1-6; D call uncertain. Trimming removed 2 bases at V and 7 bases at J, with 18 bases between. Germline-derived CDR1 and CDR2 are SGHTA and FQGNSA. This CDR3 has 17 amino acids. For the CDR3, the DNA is TGTGCCAGCAGCTTAACCCCGCGGCAGAACCTCAATTCACCCCTCCACTTT. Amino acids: CASSLTPRQNLNSPLHF.

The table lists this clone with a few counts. CDR3 loop: CASSQGIAEAFF. CDR3 DNA: TGTGCCAGCAGTCAGGGGATCGCTGAAGCTTTCTTT. The chain links TRBV25-1 to TRBJ1-1; a weak D match, TRBD1 (6 bases). The V end was cut by 5 bases, the J end by 6 bases, with 10 bases between. The germline gives CDR1 MGHDK, CDR2 SYGVNS. The CDR3 has 12 amino acids.

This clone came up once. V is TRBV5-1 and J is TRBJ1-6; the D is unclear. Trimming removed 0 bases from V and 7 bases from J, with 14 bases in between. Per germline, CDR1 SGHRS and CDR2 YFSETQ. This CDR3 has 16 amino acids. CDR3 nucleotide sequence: TGCGCCAGCAGCTTGGGGTCCGGTGAGGGAAATTCACCCCTCCACTTT. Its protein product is CASSLGSGEGNSPLHF. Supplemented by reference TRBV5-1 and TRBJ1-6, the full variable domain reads KAGVTQTPRYLIKTRGQQVTLSCSPISGHRSVSWYQQTPGQGLQFLFEYFSETQRNKGNFPGRFSGRQFSNSRSEMNVSTLELGDSALYLCASSLGSGEGNSPLHFGNGTRLTVT.

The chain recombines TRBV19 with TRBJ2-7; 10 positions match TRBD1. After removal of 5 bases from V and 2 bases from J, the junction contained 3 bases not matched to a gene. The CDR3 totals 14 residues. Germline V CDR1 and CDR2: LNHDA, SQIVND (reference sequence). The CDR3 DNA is TGTGCCAGTAGTCTGGACAGGGGGGCCTACGAGCAGTACTTC. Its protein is CASSLDRGAYEQYF.

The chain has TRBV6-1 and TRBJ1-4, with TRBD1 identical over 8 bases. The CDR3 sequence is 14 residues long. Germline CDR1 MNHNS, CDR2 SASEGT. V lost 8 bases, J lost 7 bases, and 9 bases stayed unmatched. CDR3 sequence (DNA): TGTGCCAGCGGAATACAGGGGGAGGGTGAAAAACTGTTTTTT. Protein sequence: CASGIQGEGEKLFF.

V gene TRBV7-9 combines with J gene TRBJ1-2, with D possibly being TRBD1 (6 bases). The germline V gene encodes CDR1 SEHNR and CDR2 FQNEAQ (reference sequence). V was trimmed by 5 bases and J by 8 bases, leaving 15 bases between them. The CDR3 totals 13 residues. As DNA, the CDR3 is TGTGCCAGCAGCCTACAGGGCCCGGGGGGCTACACCTTC. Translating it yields CASSLQGPGGYTF.

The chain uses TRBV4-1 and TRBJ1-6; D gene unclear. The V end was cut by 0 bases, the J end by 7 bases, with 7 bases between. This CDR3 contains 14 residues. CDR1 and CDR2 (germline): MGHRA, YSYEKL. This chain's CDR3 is CASSQEWANSPLHF. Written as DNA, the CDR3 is TGCGCCAGCAGCCAAGAGTGGGCCAATTCACCCCTCCACTTT.

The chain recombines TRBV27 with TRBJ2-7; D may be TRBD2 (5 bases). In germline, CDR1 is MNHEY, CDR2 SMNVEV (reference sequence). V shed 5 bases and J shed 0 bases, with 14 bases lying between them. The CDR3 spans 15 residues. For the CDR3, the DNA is TGTGCCAGCAGTGGTTATGGGGAGAGCTCCTACGAGCAGTACTTC. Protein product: CASSGYGESSYEQYF.

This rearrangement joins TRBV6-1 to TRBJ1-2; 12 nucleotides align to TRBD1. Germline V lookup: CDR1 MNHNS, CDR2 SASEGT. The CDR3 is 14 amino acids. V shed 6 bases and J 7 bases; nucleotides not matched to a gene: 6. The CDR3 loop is CASRRGQGAGGYTF. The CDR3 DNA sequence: TGTGCCAGCAGGAGGGGACAGGGGGCTGGTGGCTACACCTTC.

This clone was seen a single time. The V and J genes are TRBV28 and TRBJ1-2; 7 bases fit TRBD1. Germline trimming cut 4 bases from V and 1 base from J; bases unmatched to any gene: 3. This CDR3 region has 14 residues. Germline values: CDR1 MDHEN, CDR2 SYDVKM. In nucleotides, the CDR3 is TGTGCCAGCAGTTGGACAGGCATTAACTATGGCTACACCTTC. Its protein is CASSWTGINYGYTF.

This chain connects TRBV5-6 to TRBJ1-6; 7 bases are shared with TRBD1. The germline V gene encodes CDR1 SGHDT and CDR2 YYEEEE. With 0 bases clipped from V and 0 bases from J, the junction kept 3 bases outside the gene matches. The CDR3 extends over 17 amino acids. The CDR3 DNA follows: TGTGCCAGCAGCTTGGCCAGGGGGAGCTCCTATAATTCACCCCTCCACTTT. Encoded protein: CASSLARGSSYNSPLHF.

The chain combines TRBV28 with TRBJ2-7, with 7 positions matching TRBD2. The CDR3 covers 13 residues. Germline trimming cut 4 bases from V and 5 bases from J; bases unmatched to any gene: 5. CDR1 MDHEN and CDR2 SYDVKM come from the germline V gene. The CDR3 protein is CASSSAGRNEQYF. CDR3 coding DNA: TGTGCCAGCAGTTCAGCCGGGAGGAACGAGCAGTACTTC.

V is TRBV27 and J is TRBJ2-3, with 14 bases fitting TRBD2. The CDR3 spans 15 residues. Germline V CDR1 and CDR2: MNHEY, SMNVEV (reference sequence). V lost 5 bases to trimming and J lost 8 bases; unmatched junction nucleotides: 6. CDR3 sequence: CASSPGTSGGTTQYF. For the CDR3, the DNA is TGTGCCAGCAGTCCCGGGACTAGCGGGGGAACTACGCAGTATTTT.

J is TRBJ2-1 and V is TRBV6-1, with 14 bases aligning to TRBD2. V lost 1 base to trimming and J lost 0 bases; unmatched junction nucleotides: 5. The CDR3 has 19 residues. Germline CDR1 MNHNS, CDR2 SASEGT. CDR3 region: CASSEDGLAGGSSYNEQFF. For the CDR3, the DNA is TGTGCCAGCAGTGAAGACGGACTAGCGGGGGGAAGCTCCTACAATGAGCAGTTCTTC.

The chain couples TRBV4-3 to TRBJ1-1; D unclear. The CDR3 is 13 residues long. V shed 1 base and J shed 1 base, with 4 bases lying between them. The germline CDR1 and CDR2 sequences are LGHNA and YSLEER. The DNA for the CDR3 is TGCGCCAGCAGCCAAGCAGGGAACACTGAAGCTTTCTTT. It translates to CASSQAGNTEAFF.

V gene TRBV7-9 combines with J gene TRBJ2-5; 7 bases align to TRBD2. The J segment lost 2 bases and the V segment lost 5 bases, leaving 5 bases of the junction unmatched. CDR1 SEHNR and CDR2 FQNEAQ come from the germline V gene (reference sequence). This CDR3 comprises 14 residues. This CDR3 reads CASSARGVQETQYF. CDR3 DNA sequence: TGTGCCAGCAGCGCACGGGGGGTTCAAGAGACCCAGTACTTC.

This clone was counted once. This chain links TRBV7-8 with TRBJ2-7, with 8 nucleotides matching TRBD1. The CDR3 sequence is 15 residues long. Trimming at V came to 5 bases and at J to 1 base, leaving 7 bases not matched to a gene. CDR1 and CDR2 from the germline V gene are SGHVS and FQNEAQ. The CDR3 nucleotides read TGTGCCAGCAGCGCGTCGCGGGACAGGTCCTACGAGCAGTACTTC. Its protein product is CASSASRDRSYEQYF.

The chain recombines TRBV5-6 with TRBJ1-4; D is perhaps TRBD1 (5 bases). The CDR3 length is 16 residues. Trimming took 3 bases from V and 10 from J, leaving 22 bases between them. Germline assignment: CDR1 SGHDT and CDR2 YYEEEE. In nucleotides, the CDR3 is TGTGCCAGCAGCTCCTTAGGGGCCCCGGGCTTCGCAAAACTGTTTTTT. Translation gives CASSSLGAPGFAKLFF. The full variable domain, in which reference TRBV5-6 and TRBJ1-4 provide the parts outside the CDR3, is DAGVTQSPTHLIKTRGQQVTLRCSPKSGHDTVSWYQQALGQGPQFIFQYYEEEERQRGNFPDRFSGHQFPNYSSELNVNALLLGDSALYLCASSSLGAPGFAKLFFGSGTQLSVL.

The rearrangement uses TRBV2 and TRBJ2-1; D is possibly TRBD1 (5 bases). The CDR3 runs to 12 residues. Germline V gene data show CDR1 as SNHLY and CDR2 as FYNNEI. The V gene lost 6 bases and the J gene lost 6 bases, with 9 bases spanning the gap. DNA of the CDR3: TGTGCCAGCAGAAAGGACACCAATGAGCAGTTCTTC. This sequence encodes CASRKDTNEQFF.

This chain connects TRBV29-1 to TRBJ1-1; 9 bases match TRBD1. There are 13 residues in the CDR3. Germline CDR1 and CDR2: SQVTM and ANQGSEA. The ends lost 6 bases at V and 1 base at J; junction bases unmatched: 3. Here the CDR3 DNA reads TGCAGCGTGGACAGGGGTCGGAACACTGAAGCTTTCTTT. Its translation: CSVDRGRNTEAFF.